The count of the clone carrying this T cell receptor (beta chain) is one. What it binds is unknown. These data come from a study of identifying expanded T cells in peripheral blood. Some clones are missing from TCRdb's copy, which holds only in-frame ones; the method was immunoSEQ multiplex PCR. There are nearly 60,000 clones in the sample; around nine tenths occur only once, and roughly 3.6% lies in the top ten. With V trimmed by 6 bases and J by 2 bases, 7 bases remained unmatched. Germline CDR1 is SGHAT and CDR2 is FQNNGV. CDR3 length: 14 amino acids. Study-level points and caveats: Clone count variance between approximately 2-week samples rose with total template count.

Sample: blood. J is TRBJ2-7 and V is TRBV11-2, with 7 bases fitting TRBD1. This receptor was identified in a person aged 18 to 69 in good health. CDR3 protein: CASSLRDSTYEQYF. The CDR3 nucleotides read TGTGCCAGCAGTCTCAGGGACAGTACCTACGAGCAGTACTTC.